This T cell receptor (beta chain) was found in a study of radiotherapy plus CTLA-4 blockade in lung cancer. Overall study context: Objective responses arose in 18% of patients, and 31% experienced disease control. Study-wide results and caveats: TCR clones originating in tumors grew in number in blood after radiotherapy plus ipilimumab. Interferon-beta, together with early blood T cell clone dynamics, reportedly best predicted response.

Note on this clone: Its antigen is currently unknown.

This table comes from immunoSEQ multiplex PCR, and its TCRdb copy is limited to in-frame clones, with some not included. The sample lists about 85,000 clones, around 86% occurring once. Each patient with chemo-refractory metastatic non-small-cell lung cancer was treated with focal radiation plus CTLA-4 blockade using ipilimumab. V lost 3 bases to trimming and J lost 8 bases; unmatched junction nucleotides: 9. Per the germline V gene, CDR1 is LNHDA and CDR2 is SQIVND (reference sequence). This CDR3 region has 15 residues. The rearrangement uses TRBV19 and TRBJ1-2, with 10 bases matching TRBD1. This specimen was peripheral blood, taken from a patient treated with radiotherapy plus ipilimumab. This receptor was taken from a human donor with non-small cell lung cancer who had a partial response to radiotherapy plus ipilimumab. The CDR3: CASSILGQGYSGYTF. The CDR3 DNA reads as TGTGCCAGTAGTATCTTGGGACAGGGGTATAGCGGCTACACCTTC. The variable domain in full, with the rest retrieved from reference TRBV19 and TRBJ1-2, is DGGITQSPKYLFRKEGQNVTLSCEQNLNHDAMYWYRQDPGQGLRLIYYSQIVNDFQKGDIAEGYSVSREKKESFPLTVTSAQKNPTAFYLCASSILGQGYSGYTFGSGTRLTVV.